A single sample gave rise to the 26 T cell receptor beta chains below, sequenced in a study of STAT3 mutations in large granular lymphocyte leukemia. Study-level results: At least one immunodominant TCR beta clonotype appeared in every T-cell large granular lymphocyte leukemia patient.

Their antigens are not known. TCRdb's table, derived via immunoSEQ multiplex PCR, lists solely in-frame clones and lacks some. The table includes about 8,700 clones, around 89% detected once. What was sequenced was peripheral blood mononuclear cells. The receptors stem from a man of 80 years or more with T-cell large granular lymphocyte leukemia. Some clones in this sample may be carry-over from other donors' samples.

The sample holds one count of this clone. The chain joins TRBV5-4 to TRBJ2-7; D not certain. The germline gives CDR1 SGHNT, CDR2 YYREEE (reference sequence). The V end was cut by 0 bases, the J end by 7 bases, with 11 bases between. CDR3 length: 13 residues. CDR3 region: CASSLESPREQYF. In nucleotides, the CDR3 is TGTGCCAGCAGCTTGGAGTCCCCGAGGGAGCAGTACTTC. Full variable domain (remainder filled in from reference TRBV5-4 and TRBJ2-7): ETGVTQSPTHLIKTRGQQVTLRCSSQSGHNTVSWYQQALGQGPQFIFQYYREEENGRGNFPPRFSGLQFPNYSSELNVNALELDDSALYLCASSLESPREQYFGPGTRLTVT.

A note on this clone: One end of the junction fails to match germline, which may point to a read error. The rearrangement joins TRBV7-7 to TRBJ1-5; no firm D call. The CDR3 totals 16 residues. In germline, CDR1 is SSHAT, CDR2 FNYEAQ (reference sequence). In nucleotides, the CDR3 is TGTGCTAGCAGCTTAGCCGATGGGTCGATAGCTCAGCCCCAGCATTTT. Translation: CASSLADGSIAQPQHF.

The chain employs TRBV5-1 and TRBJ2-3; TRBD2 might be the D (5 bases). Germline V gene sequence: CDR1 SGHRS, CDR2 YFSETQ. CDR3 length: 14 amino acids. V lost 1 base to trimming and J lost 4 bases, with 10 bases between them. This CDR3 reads CASSLQEVSDTQYF. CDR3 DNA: TGCGCCAGCAGCTTGCAGGAGGTGTCAGATACGCAGTATTTT.

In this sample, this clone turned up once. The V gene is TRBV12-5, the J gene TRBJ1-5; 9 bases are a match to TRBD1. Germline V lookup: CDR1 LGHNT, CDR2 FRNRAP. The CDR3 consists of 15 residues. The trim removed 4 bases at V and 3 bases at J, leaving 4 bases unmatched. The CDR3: CASGSGQGINQPQHF. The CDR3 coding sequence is TGTGCTAGTGGTTCGGGACAGGGAATCAATCAGCCCCAGCATTTT.

The CDR3: CASKRGYRATDTQYF. CDR3 bases: TGTGCCAGTAAAAGGGGGTACAGGGCTACAGATACGCAGTATTTT. J is TRBJ2-3 and V is TRBV19; possible D gene TRBD1, 6 bases. Germline V gene lookup returns CDR1 LNHDA and CDR2 SQIVND (reference sequence). Trimming left V 7 bases short and J 3 bases short, with 17 bases between. There are 15 residues in the CDR3.

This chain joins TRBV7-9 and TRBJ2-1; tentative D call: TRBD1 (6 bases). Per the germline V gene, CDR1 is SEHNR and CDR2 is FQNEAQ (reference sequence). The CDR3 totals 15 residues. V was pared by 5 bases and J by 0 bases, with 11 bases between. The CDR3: CASSPQGRSYNEQFF. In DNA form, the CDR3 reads TGTGCCAGCAGCCCACAGGGCCGCTCCTACAATGAGCAGTTCTTC.

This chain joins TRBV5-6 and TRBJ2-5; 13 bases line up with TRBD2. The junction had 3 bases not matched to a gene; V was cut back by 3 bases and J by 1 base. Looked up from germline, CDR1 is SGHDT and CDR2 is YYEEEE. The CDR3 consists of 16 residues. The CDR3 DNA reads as TGTGCCAGCAGCTCAGGGACTAGCGGGGTCCAAGAGACCCAGTACTTC. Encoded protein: CASSSGTSGVQETQYF.

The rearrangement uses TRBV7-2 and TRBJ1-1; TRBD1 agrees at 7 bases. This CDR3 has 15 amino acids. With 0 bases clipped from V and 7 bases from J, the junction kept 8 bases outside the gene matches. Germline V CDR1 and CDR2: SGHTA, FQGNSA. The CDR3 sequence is CASSLALVGGGEAFF. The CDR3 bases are TGTGCCAGCAGCTTAGCCCTGGTAGGGGGCGGTGAAGCTTTCTTT.

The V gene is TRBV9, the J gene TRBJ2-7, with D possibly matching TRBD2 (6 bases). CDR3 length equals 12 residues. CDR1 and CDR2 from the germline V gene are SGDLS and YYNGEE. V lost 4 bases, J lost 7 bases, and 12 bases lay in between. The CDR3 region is CASSPWAGEQYF. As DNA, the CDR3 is TGTGCCAGCAGCCCATGGGCGGGGGAGCAGTACTTC.

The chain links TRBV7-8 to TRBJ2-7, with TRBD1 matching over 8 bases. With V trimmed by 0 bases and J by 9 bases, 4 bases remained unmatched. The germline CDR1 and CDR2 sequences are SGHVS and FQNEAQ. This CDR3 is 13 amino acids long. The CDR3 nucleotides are TGTGCCAGCAGCTTAGCCCGGACAGGGCTGCAGTACTTC. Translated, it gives CASSLARTGLQYF.

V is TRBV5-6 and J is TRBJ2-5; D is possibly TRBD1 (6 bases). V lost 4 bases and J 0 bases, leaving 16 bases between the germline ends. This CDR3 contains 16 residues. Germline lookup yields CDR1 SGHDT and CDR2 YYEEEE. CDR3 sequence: CASSPSRDKYQETQYF. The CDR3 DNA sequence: TGTGCCAGCAGCCCCTCCCGGGACAAATACCAAGAGACCCAGTACTTC. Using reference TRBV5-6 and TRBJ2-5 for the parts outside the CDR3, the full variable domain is DAGVTQSPTHLIKTRGQQVTLRCSPKSGHDTVSWYQQALGQGPQFIFQYYEEEERQRGNFPDRFSGHQFPNYSSELNVNALLLGDSALYLCASSPSRDKYQETQYFGPGTRLLVL.

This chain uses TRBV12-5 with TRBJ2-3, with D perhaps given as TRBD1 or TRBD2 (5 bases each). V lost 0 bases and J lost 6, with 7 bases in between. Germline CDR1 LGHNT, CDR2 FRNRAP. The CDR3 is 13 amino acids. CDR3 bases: TGTGCTAGTGGTTTGGTTGAGGGGGATACGCAGTATTTT. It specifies CASGLVEGDTQYF.

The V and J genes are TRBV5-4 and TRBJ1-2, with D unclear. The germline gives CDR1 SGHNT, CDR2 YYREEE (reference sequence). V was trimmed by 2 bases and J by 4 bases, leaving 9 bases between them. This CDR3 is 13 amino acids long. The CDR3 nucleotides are TGTGCCAGCAGCTTTGTTGAGGGCTATGGCTACACCTTC. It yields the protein CASSFVEGYGYTF.

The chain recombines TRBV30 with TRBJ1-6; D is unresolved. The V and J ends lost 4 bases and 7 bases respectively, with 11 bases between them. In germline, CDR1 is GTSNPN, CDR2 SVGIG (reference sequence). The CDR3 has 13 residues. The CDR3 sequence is CAWNPSRNSPLHF. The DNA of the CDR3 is TGTGCCTGGAATCCGAGCAGAAATTCACCCCTCCACTTT.

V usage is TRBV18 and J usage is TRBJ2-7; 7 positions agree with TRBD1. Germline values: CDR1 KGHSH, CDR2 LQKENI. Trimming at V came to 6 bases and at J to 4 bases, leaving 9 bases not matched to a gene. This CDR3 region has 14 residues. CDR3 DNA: TGTGCCAGCTCTACAACAGGGGATTGGTACGAGCAGTACTTC. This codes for CASSTTGDWYEQYF.

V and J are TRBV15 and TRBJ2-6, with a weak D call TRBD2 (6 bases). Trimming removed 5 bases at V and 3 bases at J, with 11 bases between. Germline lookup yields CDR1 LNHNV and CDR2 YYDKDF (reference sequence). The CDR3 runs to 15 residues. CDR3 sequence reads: CATSDKGGGANVLTF. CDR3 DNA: TGTGCCACCAGCGACAAGGGAGGTGGGGCCAACGTCCTGACTTTC.

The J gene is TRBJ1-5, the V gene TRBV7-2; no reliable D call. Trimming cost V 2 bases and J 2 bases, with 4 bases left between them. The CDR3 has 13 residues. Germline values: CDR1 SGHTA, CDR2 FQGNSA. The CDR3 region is CASSLTGNQPQHF. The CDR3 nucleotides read TGTGCCAGCAGCTTAACCGGCAATCAGCCCCAGCATTTT.

The DNA for the CDR3 is TGTGCCAGCAGCACAAGGACAGGGGGCCTGAACACTGAAGCTTTCTTT. It is translated as CASSTRTGGLNTEAFF. This rearrangement joins TRBV27 to TRBJ1-1; TRBD1 agrees at 11 bases. Germline V lookup: CDR1 MNHEY, CDR2 SMNVEV (reference sequence). J gave up 0 bases and V 6 bases, and 6 bases lay outside the gene matches. This CDR3 region has 16 residues.

This CDR3 is CASYRRGFDEQFF. In nucleotides, the CDR3 is TGTGCCAGCTATCGGAGGGGGTTCGATGAGCAGTTCTTC. The rearrangement links TRBV27 to TRBJ2-1, with D perhaps given as TRBD1 or TRBD2 (6 bases each). The CDR3 sequence is 13 residues long. CDR1 MNHEY and CDR2 SMNVEV come from the germline V gene (reference sequence). Trimming took 8 bases from V and 8 from J, leaving 16 bases between them.

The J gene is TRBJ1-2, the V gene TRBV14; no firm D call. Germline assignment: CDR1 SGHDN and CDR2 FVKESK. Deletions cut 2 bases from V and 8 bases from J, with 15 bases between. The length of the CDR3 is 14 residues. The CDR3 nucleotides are TGTGCCAGCAGCCAATTAGGTCCGACGGGGGGCTACACCTTC. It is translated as CASSQLGPTGGYTF.

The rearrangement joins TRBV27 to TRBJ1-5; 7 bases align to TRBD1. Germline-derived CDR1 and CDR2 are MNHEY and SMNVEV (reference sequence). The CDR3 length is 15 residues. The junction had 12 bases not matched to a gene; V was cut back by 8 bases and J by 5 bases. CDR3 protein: CASPRVGGADQPQHF. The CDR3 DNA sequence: TGTGCCAGCCCTAGGGTAGGGGGCGCGGATCAGCCCCAGCATTTT.

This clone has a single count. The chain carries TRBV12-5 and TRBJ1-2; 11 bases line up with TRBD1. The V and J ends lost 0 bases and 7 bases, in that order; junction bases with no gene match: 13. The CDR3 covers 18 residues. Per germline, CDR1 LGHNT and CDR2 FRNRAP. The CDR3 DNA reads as TGTGCTAGTGGTTTGGTACCTATTTGGGACAGGGGGTTACGTGGCTACACCTTC. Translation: CASGLVPIWDRGLRGYTF.

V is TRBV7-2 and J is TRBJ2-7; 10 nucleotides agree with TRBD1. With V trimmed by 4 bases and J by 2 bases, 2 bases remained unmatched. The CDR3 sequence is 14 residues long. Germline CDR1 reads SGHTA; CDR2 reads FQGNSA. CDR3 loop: CASSSGTGAYEQYF. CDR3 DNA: TGTGCCAGCAGCTCCGGGACAGGGGCCTACGAGCAGTACTTC.

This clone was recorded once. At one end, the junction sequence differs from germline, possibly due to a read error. The DNA for the CDR3 is TGTGCTAGCAGCCCGACTGTTGCAACTAATGAAAAACTGTTTTTT. The encoded protein is CASSPTVATNEKLFF. The rearrangement joins TRBV7-7 to TRBJ1-4; unclear D gene. The CDR3 consists of 15 residues. Per germline, CDR1 SSHAT and CDR2 FNYEAQ (reference sequence).

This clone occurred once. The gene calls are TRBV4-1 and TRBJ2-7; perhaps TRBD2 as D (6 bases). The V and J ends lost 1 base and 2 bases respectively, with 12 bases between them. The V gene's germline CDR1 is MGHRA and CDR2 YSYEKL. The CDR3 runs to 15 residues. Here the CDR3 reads CASSQGRDLTYEQYF. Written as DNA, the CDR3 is TGCGCCAGCAGCCAAGGGCGGGACCTCACCTACGAGCAGTACTTC.

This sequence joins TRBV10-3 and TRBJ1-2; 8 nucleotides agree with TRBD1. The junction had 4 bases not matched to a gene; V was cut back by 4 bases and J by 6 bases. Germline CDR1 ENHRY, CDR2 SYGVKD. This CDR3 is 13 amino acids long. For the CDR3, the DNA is TGTGCCATCAGTGTTGGACAGGGAGATGGCTACACCTTC. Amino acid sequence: CAISVGQGDGYTF.